This TCR beta chain derives from a study of T cell responses to AZD1222 COVID-19 vaccine. Study as a whole: Researchers grouped second doses given at about 4 or about 12 weeks into one pool. Regarding the study as a whole: Vaccine-associated CD4 TCRs ranged over spike, dominating at 160-218 and 743-854. White British people made up most donors, females outnumbered males, and clonal diversity was possibly underestimated.

The V end was cut by 4 bases, the J end by 6 bases, with 6 bases between. The germline V gene encodes CDR1 MGHDK and CDR2 SYGVNS. The CDR3 sequence is 12 residues long. Note on this clone: Its antigen is unknown.

The method was immunoSEQ multiplex PCR; TCRdb's version includes in-frame clones alone and lacks a portion of them. The sample shows roughly 150,000 clones, approximately 94% of them seen only once. The chain employs TRBV25-1 and TRBJ1-4, with D hard to call. The source is an adult in good health. The sample here was peripheral blood, taken on day 0 of AZD1222 vaccination. The CDR3 here is CASSADYEKLFF. The CDR3 bases are TGTGCCAGCAGTGCCGATTATGAAAAACTGTTTTTT.